The rows below give T cell receptor beta chains drawn from one sample of a study of blood T cell repertoires in COVID-19. Sequenced by immunoSEQ multiplex PCR; TCRdb stores in-frame clones only, minus some. The profile shows about 86,000 clones, 65% to 85% of them singletons. Sequenced material: peripheral blood. The receptors derive from a woman of 80 years or more with active or convalescent COVID-19. Each CDR3 is given with its conserved first and last residue. The order of the fields is D gene, J gene, V gene, clone size, CDR3 DNA, CDR3 protein. D genes are given only for firm matches. Some rows mark clone size as missing; the rest say once, few, many or name a class of expanded clone.

>TRBD1|TRBJ2-7|TRBV10-1|few
TGCGCCAGCAGGGGACAGGGACAGTTTCAGGAGCAGTACTTC
CASRGQGQFQEQYF
>TRBD2|TRBJ2-1|TRBV9|.
TGTGCCAGCAGCGGAACGGGACTAGCGGGGTCCAATGAGCAGTTCTTC
CASSGTGLAGSNEQFF
>.|TRBJ1-4|TRBV6-5|.
TGTGCCAGCTTAGGGGGGGGGACAACTAATGAAAAACTGTTTTTT
CASLGGGTTNEKLFF
>TRBD1|TRBJ1-1|TRBV2|.
TGTGCCGGATCAGGGGGCACCCAGAACACTGAAGCTTTCTTT
CAGSGGTQNTEAFF
>.|TRBJ2-3|TRBV9|.
TGTGCCAGCAGCGTAGAGGCGGGGTGGGCCACAGATACGCAGTATTTT
CASSVEAGWATDTQYF
>TRBD1|TRBJ1-2|TRBV7-3|.
TGTGCCAGCAGCCCAGGACAGGGGGCCGAAGGCTACACCTTC
CASSPGQGAEGYTF
>.|TRBJ2-5|TRBV11-2|.
TGTGCCAGCAGCTTTCACCAGACAGGAGAGACCCAGTACTTC
CASSFHQTGETQYF
>TRBD2|TRBJ2-6|TRBV28|once
TGTGCCAGCAGTTTAAGGCGGGGGGTCAAGGGTATATCTGGGGCCAACGTCCTGACTTTC
CASSLRRGVKGISGANVLTF
>.|TRBJ2-1|TRBV3-1/TRBV3-2|.
TGTGCCAGCAGCCATGGCGCGGGGGCCTCAAATGAGCAGTTCTTC
CASSHGAGASNEQFF
>.|TRBJ2-1|TRBV6-2/TRBV6-3|.
TGTGCCAGCAGTTTGGTAGAGTACAATGAGCAGTTCTTC
CASSLVEYNEQFF
>TRBD1|TRBJ1-2|TRBV10-3|.
TGTGCCACCAGAGAGCTTCCGGGACAGAGAGGCTACACCTTC
CATRELPGQRGYTF
>.|TRBJ2-7|TRBV4-1|once
TGCGCCAGCAGCCAAGAGATAACAGTTCCCTACGAGCAGTACTTC
CASSQEITVPYEQYF
>TRBD1|TRBJ1-2|TRBV28|many
TGTGCCAGCAGGACACAGGGGACAGGGTCTGGTAGTGGCTACACCTTC
CASRTQGTGSGSGYTF
>TRBD2|TRBJ2-5|TRBV6-5|.
TGTGCCATCAGCCCGGGAGGGTCCGGGACCCAGTACTTC
CAISPGGSGTQYF
>.|TRBJ2-2|TRBV7-9|.
TGTGCCAGCACCAAGAGCACAGGGAACACCGGGGAGCTGTTTTTT
CASTKSTGNTGELFF
>.|TRBJ2-5|TRBV5-1|.
TGCGCCAGCAGCTTGGGGACAACCAGGGAGACCCAGTACTTC
CASSLGTTRETQYF